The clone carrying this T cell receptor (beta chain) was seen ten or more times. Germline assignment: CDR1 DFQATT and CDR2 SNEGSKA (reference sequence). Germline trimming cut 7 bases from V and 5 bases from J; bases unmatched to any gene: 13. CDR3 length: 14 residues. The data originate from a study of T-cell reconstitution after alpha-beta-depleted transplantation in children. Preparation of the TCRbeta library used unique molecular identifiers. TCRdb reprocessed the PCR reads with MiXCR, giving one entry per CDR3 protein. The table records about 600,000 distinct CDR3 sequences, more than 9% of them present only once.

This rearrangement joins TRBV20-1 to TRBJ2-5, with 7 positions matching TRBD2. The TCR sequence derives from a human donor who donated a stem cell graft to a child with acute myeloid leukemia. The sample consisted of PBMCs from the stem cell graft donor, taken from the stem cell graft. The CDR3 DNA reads TGCAGTGGTGGGAGAGGGAGGGTTAGGGAGACCCAGTACTTC. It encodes CSGGRGRVRETQYF.